The 14 T cell receptor beta chains below come from one sample, sequenced in a study of blood T cells in healthy people across ages (dated by TCRdb to the mid-2010s). Libraries were prepared through 5' RACE. These reads were obtained on an Illumina HiSeq 2500. A second PCR of roughly 7 to 11 cycles was performed with a sample-barcoded 5' primer and a J-beta primer mix. The public reads were reanalyzed by TCRdb: fastp trimming at Q25, MiXCR alignment, in-frame beta chains only. Rows with one shared CDR3 protein collapse into an entry with the most common genes and DNA. The sample data list around 1,100,000 distinct CDR3 sequences, and around two fifths of these were observed just once. The ten largest clones represent over 10% of the sample. The sequencing sample was made of blood. The receptors were gathered from a man younger than 35 in good health.

This clonotype came up a few times. The chain couples TRBV27 to TRBJ1-2, with TRBD1 matching over 7 bases. Germline V gene lookup returns CDR1 MNHEY and CDR2 SMNVEV (reference sequence). This CDR3 has 14 amino acids. V lost 5 bases and J lost 3; bases outside the gene matches: 6. The CDR3 sequence: CASSIHTGDYGYTF. CDR3 sequence (DNA): TGTGCCAGCAGTATTCACACAGGGGACTATGGCTACACCTTC.

Here the CDR3 DNA reads TGCGCCAGCATCCCAGACTCCTACAATGAGCAGTTCTTC. Its translation is CASIPDSYNEQFF. The chain combines TRBV5-1 with TRBJ2-1; D call uncertain. This CDR3 is 13 amino acids long. Germline V gene lookup returns CDR1 SGHRS and CDR2 YFSETQ. V lost 6 bases and J lost 0, with 7 bases in between.

In its sample, this clonotype was seen many times. The chain links TRBV29-1 to TRBJ2-1; no reliable D call. The V gene's germline CDR1 is SQVTM and CDR2 ANQGSEA. The length of the CDR3 is 10 residues. Deletions cut 4 bases from V and 8 bases from J, with 6 bases between. CDR3 in DNA: TGCAGCGTTGTCCGGGATGAGCAGTTCTTC. Its protein product is CSVVRDEQFF.

The rearrangement uses TRBV20-1 and TRBJ1-5, with 7 bases lining up with TRBD1. This CDR3 has 16 residues. The V gene end was trimmed by 2 bases and the J gene end by 0 bases; junction bases not matched to a gene: 7. Germline CDR1 is DFQATT and CDR2 is SNEGSKA (reference sequence). The DNA for the CDR3 is TGCAGTGCTAGACACGGACAGGCTTATAGCAATCAGCCCCAGCATTTT. Its protein product is CSARHGQAYSNQPQHF.

This clonotype has only one observation. The rearrangement joins TRBV9 to TRBJ2-1; D might be TRBD1 or TRBD2, each matching 6 bases. CDR3 length: 14 residues. Trimming stripped 6 bases from V and 5 bases from J, with 15 bases between. The germline CDR1 and CDR2 sequences are SGDLS and YYNGEE. CDR3 DNA sequence: TGTGCCAGCAACCACAGGGACTCGGACAATGAGCAGTTCTTC. It is translated as CASNHRDSDNEQFF.

This sequence joins TRBV20-1 and TRBJ2-3, with D tentatively TRBD1 or TRBD2 (5 bases each). This CDR3 is built from 13 residues. Trimming shortened V by 2 bases and J by 4 bases, and 10 bases separated the two germline ends. The germline gives CDR1 DFQATT, CDR2 SNEGSKA (reference sequence). The CDR3: CSARWGSADTQYF. The CDR3, as DNA: TGCAGTGCTAGATGGGGGTCCGCAGATACGCAGTATTTT.

This sequence joins TRBV20-1 and TRBJ1-2, with 7 nucleotides matching TRBD1. The CDR3 consists of 14 residues. V gave up 3 bases and J gave up 4 bases; unmatched junction bases: 8. The germline gives CDR1 DFQATT, CDR2 SNEGSKA (reference sequence). CDR3 loop: CSASPAQGSYGYTF. The CDR3, as DNA: TGCAGTGCTAGTCCCGCACAGGGGAGCTATGGCTACACCTTC.

The genes are TRBV7-2 and TRBJ2-3; D might be TRBD1 (6 bases). The CDR3 runs to 14 residues. Between the trimmed V and J ends, which lost 1 base and 7 bases, there was a span of 12 bases. Germline values: CDR1 SGHTA, CDR2 FQGNSA. The CDR3 bases are TGTGCCAGCAGCTTAGACGGACAGTCTAATACGCAGTATTTT. Translation: CASSLDGQSNTQYF.

The chain links TRBV4-2 to TRBJ1-1, with unresolved D. CDR3 length equals 13 residues. The V and J ends lost 0 bases and 11 bases respectively, with 13 bases between them. CDR1 and CDR2 from the germline V gene are LGHNA and YNFKEQ. The CDR3 DNA sequence: TGTGCCAGCAGCCAAGATCTTGGCAGTAAGGCTTTCTTT. Translated, it gives CASSQDLGSKAFF.

V is TRBV28 and J is TRBJ1-2, with D uncertain. Germline lookup yields CDR1 MDHEN and CDR2 SYDVKM. CDR3 size: 16 residues. The V gene lost 2 bases and the J gene lost 0 bases, with 13 bases spanning the gap. In DNA, the CDR3 is TGTGCCAGCAGTTTACGTGGTTACGGCTCTAACTATGGCTACACCTTC. The encoded protein is CASSLRGYGSNYGYTF.

The chain combines TRBV6-2 or TRBV6-3 with TRBJ2-1; 8 positions match TRBD2. The V gene's germline CDR1 is MNHEY and CDR2 SVGEGT. Trimming took 0 bases from V and 8 from J; bases not matched to a gene: 6. The length of the CDR3 is 15 residues. The CDR3 spells CASSYSGGAWDEQFF. CDR3 bases: TGTGCCAGCAGTTACTCCGGGGGGGCCTGGGATGAGCAGTTCTTC.

This clonotype has more than one count but fewer than ten. DNA for the CDR3: TGTGCCAGCAGGAAAGATCAAAATTCACCCCTCCACTTT. It encodes CASRKDQNSPLHF. This chain links TRBV7-2 with TRBJ1-6; D remains unclear. Germline V CDR1 and CDR2: SGHTA, FQGNSA. This CDR3 spans 13 amino acids. The ends were cut back, 6 bases at V and 7 bases at J, with 10 bases in the middle.

This clonotype has a handful of counts. This chain connects TRBV6-6 to TRBJ2-5; D remains unclear. Trimming removed 10 bases from V and 1 base from J, with 4 bases in between. The CDR3 covers 10 residues. Germline lookup yields CDR1 MNHNY and CDR2 SVGAGI (reference sequence). CDR3 protein: CATSQETQYF. The CDR3 DNA reads as TGTGCCACCTCCCAAGAGACCCAGTACTTC.

V and J are TRBV11-2 and TRBJ2-2; 10 bases align to TRBD2. J gave up 5 bases and V 2 bases, and 2 bases lay outside the gene matches. The germline V gene encodes CDR1 SGHAT and CDR2 FQNNGV. This CDR3 region has 15 residues. DNA for the CDR3: TGTGCCAGCAGCTTACGTAGCGGGGGGACCGGGGAGCTGTTTTTT. Encoded protein: CASSLRSGGTGELFF.